These 25 T cell receptor beta chains share one sample of origin, sequenced in a study of T cells in Graves' hyperthyroidism and ophthalmopathy. Amplified regions were TCR beta CDR3 sequences from RNA transcripts. The study used the HTBI primer set for a first-round RT-PCR of the TCR CDR3. Via MiXCR, TCRdb re-called the multiplex PCR reads, giving one row per CDR3 protein. Of under 750,000 distinct CDR3 sequences listed, roughly a sixth are singletons. Specimen: blood. Every receptor here comes from a woman aged 45-60 years with Graves' hyperthyroidism that later progressed to Graves' ophthalmopathy.

This clonotype came up a few times. As the CDR3 is not closed by the conserved phenylalanine or tryptophan, this likely results from a read error. The rearrangement joins TRBV7-8 to TRBJ1-2, with no clear D. V lost 5 bases and J 5 bases, leaving 15 bases between the germline ends. The CDR3 has 14 amino acids. Germline CDR1 and CDR2: SGHVS and FQNEAQ. The CDR3 DNA follows: TGTGCCAGCAGCCCCCGGGAGGTTGAGTATGGCTACACCCTC. Its translation: CASSPREVEYGYTL.

V usage is TRBV20-1 and J usage is TRBJ2-3; D may correspond to TRBD1 or TRBD2 (6 bases each). This CDR3 is built from 14 residues. Trimming shortened V by 4 bases and J by 5 bases, and 16 bases separated the two germline ends. Germline-derived CDR1 and CDR2 are DFQATT and SNEGSKA (reference sequence). This chain's CDR3 is CSAIRGAKGDTQYF. DNA for the CDR3: TGCAGTGCTATTAGGGGGGCCAAGGGAGATACGCAGTATTTT.

This clonotype was recorded a few times. The CDR3 DNA is TGTGCCAGCAGTTACTCAGCGGGACTAGCGGGGGGAAGCACAGATACGCAGTATTTT. Its protein is CASSYSAGLAGGSTDTQYF. J is TRBJ2-3 and V is TRBV6-6; TRBD2 matches at 15 bases. J gave up 0 bases and V 0 bases, and 4 bases lay outside the gene matches. The CDR3 covers 19 residues. CDR1 and CDR2 from the germline V gene are MNHNY and SVGAGI (reference sequence).

CDR3 sequence reads: CASSSQGAGSYNSPLHF. For the CDR3, the DNA is TGTGCCAGCAGCTCCCAGGGGGCGGGCTCCTATAATTCACCCCTCCACTTT. The J gene is TRBJ1-6, the V gene TRBV7-2, with 8 bases aligning to TRBD1. The CDR3 length is 17 residues. V shed 4 bases, J shed 0 bases, and the junction held 5 bases outside the gene matches. In germline, CDR1 is SGHTA, CDR2 FQGNSA.

This clonotype occurred a few times. The rearrangement uses TRBV5-8 and TRBJ1-2; TRBD1 is a possible D gene (5 bases). CDR3 length equals 17 residues. Trimming took off 0 bases at V and 0 bases at J, with 15 bases between the two ends. The germline CDR1 and CDR2 sequences are SGHTS and YDEGEE. Here the CDR3 reads CASSLASGTAANYGYTF. CDR3 nucleotide sequence: TGTGCCAGCAGCTTGGCCTCCGGGACGGCGGCTAACTATGGCTACACCTTC. The full variable domain, its missing parts supplied by reference TRBV5-8 and TRBJ1-2, is EAGVTQSPTHLIKTRGQQATLRCSPISGHTSVYWYQQALGLGLQFLLWYDEGEERNRGNFPPRFSGRQFPNYSSELNVNALELEDSALYLCASSLASGTAANYGYTFGSGTRLTVV.

The chain uses TRBV7-9 and TRBJ1-5; D is ambiguous. V lost 0 bases, J lost 0 bases, and 6 bases lay in between. CDR3 length equals 15 residues. The germline V gene encodes CDR1 SEHNR and CDR2 FQNEAQ (reference sequence). CDR3 amino acids: CASSLAADSNQPQHF. The DNA for the CDR3 is TGTGCCAGCAGCTTAGCGGCGGATAGCAATCAGCCCCAGCATTTT.

V usage is TRBV20-1 and J usage is TRBJ1-6, with 8 bases fitting TRBD1. The trim removed 2 bases at V and 10 bases at J, leaving 7 bases unmatched. The length of the CDR3 is 14 residues. Germline-derived CDR1 and CDR2 are DFQATT and SNEGSKA (reference sequence). DNA for the CDR3: TGCAGTGCTAGAACGGACAGGGCAGGATCACCCCTCCACTTT. This sequence encodes CSARTDRAGSPLHF.

This clonotype was detected a few times. The chain uses TRBV29-1 and TRBJ2-3; D gene uncertain. V dropped 0 bases and J dropped 6 bases, with 13 bases sitting between them. CDR1 and CDR2 (germline): SQVTM, ANQGSEA. This CDR3 is built from 14 residues. Here the CDR3 DNA reads TGCAGCGTTGAAGACCCCCAGCACCCGGATACGCAGTATTTT. The encoded protein is CSVEDPQHPDTQYF.

In this sample, this clonotype turned up a few times. V is TRBV4-1 and J is TRBJ2-2; D is tentatively TRBD1 or TRBD2 (5 bases each). The germline V and J ends were trimmed by 1 base and 4 bases, with 10 bases remaining between them. The CDR3 has 15 amino acids. Germline V gene lookup returns CDR1 MGHRA and CDR2 YSYEKL. This CDR3 is CASSQGQGATGELFF. CDR3 nucleotide sequence: TGCGCCAGCAGCCAAGGCCAGGGAGCCACCGGGGAGCTGTTTTTT.

This clonotype was seen only a few times. The chain employs TRBV27 and TRBJ1-2; no reliable D call. Deletions cut 0 bases from V and 4 bases from J, with 12 bases between. Germline V gene sequence: CDR1 MNHEY, CDR2 SMNVEV (reference sequence). This CDR3 spans 15 amino acids. The CDR3 sequence: CASSLSFPDIYGYTF. CDR3 nucleotide sequence: TGTGCCAGCAGTTTATCGTTCCCAGATATCTATGGCTACACCTTC.

The rearrangement links TRBV2 to TRBJ2-7, with TRBD1 identical over 7 bases. This CDR3 spans 16 amino acids. Germline V gives CDR1 SNHLY, CDR2 FYNNEI. V lost 5 bases to trimming and J lost 2 bases; unmatched junction nucleotides: 12. DNA for the CDR3: TGTGCCAGCAGTTTAGCCCCGACAGGGAGAGCCTACGAGCAGTACTTC. Its protein product is CASSLAPTGRAYEQYF.

The V call is TRBV20-1, the J call TRBJ1-4; TRBD1 is a possible D gene (5 bases). Germline assignment: CDR1 DFQATT and CDR2 SNEGSKA (reference sequence). The ends were cut back, 1 base at V and 8 bases at J, with 14 bases in the middle. CDR3 size: 14 residues. This CDR3 is CSARVRQGGEKLFF. CDR3 nucleotide sequence: TGCAGTGCTAGAGTGCGGCAGGGCGGGGAAAAACTGTTTTTT.

This clonotype was recorded at least ten times. The J gene is TRBJ2-5, the V gene TRBV10-3, with D perhaps TRBD2 (5 bases). The germline V and J ends were trimmed by 2 bases and 3 bases, with 7 bases remaining between them. The length of the CDR3 is 13 residues. CDR1 and CDR2 (germline): ENHRY, SYGVKD. The chain's CDR3 is CAISELTKETQYF. CDR3 DNA sequence: TGTGCCATCAGTGAGCTGACTAAAGAGACCCAGTACTTC.

This clonotype was seen a handful of times. The chain uses TRBV29-1 and TRBJ1-1; 11 bases map to TRBD1. Germline V CDR1 and CDR2: SQVTM, ANQGSEA. The J segment lost 3 bases and the V segment lost 7 bases, leaving 10 bases of the junction unmatched. The CDR3 length is 15 residues. Written as DNA, the CDR3 is TGCAGCGCCAAAGGGGACAGGGGGTTGTACACTGAAGCTTTCTTT. The encoded protein is CSAKGDRGLYTEAFF.

This clonotype was recorded at least ten times. CDR3 sequence: CASRRPGQGDYGYTF. In DNA, the CDR3 is TGCGCCAGCAGGAGACCGGGACAGGGGGACTATGGCTACACCTTC. The chain employs TRBV5-1 and TRBJ1-2, with 11 bases lining up with TRBD1. This CDR3 region has 15 residues. Losses at the gene ends were 5 bases for V and 3 bases for J; bases not matched to a gene: 6. The germline V gene encodes CDR1 SGHRS and CDR2 YFSETQ.

Many counts were recorded for this clonotype. The chain uses TRBV2 and TRBJ1-2; D gene uncertain. This CDR3 has 13 residues. The V and J ends lost 3 bases and 2 bases respectively, with 7 bases between them. Germline V lookup: CDR1 SNHLY, CDR2 FYNNEI. CDR3 coding DNA: TGTGCCAGCAGTGACAACAGAAACTATGGCTACACCTTC. Protein product: CASSDNRNYGYTF.

This clonotype was seen many times. The chain uses TRBV20-1 and TRBJ2-5; D unclear. Deletions cut 5 bases from V and 5 bases from J, with 18 bases between. The CDR3 is 14 residues long. Germline CDR1 is DFQATT and CDR2 is SNEGSKA (reference sequence). The CDR3 bases are TGCAGTGCTGATACAGTGCGCGGCCGGGAGACCCAGTACTTC. Protein product: CSADTVRGRETQYF.

The sample holds many counts of this clonotype. V and J are TRBV20-1 and TRBJ1-1; TRBD1 is a possible D gene (6 bases). There are 14 residues in the CDR3. V was cut by 3 bases and J by 0 bases, with 11 bases left in between. Germline V gene data show CDR1 as DFQATT and CDR2 as SNEGSKA (reference sequence). CDR3 sequence: CSARRQAMNTEAFF. In DNA form, the CDR3 reads TGCAGTGCTAGGCGACAGGCGATGAACACTGAAGCTTTCTTT.

This clonotype was counted a few times. Here the CDR3 reads CASSSQGISNQPQHF. In DNA, the CDR3 is TGTGCCAGCAGTTCCCAGGGGATAAGCAATCAGCCCCAGCATTTT. The chain recombines TRBV6-5 with TRBJ1-5, with D possibly TRBD1 on 6 matching bases. Deletions cut 4 bases from V and 1 base from J, with 11 bases between. Germline values: CDR1 MNHEY, CDR2 SVGAGI. This CDR3 comprises 15 residues.

Many counts were recorded for this clonotype. The chain joins TRBV20-1 to TRBJ1-2, with 8 bases aligning to TRBD1. CDR3 length: 15 residues. The junction had 10 bases not matched to a gene; V was cut back by 5 bases and J by 2 bases. Germline V gives CDR1 DFQATT, CDR2 SNEGSKA (reference sequence). The CDR3 DNA is TGCAGTGCTTATACTCAGGGGGCGGGAAACTATGGCTACACCTTC. Encoded protein: CSAYTQGAGNYGYTF.

In DNA, the CDR3 is TGTGCCATCAGTGAGTCAAGGGTTGAAGAAAAACTGTTTTTT. Translation: CAISESRVEEKLFF. The chain recombines TRBV10-3 with TRBJ1-4; D is ambiguous. Trimming removed 0 bases from V and 8 bases from J, with 10 bases in between. The CDR3 loop spans 14 amino acids. Per the germline V gene, CDR1 is ENHRY and CDR2 is SYGVKD.

This clonotype was found many times. The V call is TRBV3-1, the J call TRBJ1-2; a possible D gene is TRBD1 (6 bases). Germline lookup yields CDR1 LGHDT and CDR2 YNNKEL (reference sequence). Trimming took off 4 bases at V and 4 bases at J, with 13 bases between the two ends. CDR3 size: 14 residues. CDR3 nucleotides: TGTGCCAGCAGCCGCCCCGGACAGCTCTATGGCTACACCTTC. This codes for CASSRPGQLYGYTF.

This chain uses TRBV9 with TRBJ1-4; 11 bases align to TRBD1. The V and J ends lost 3 bases and 1 base, in that order; junction bases with no gene match: 5. The CDR3 runs to 17 residues. Germline lookup yields CDR1 SGDLS and CDR2 YYNGEE. DNA for the CDR3: TGTGCCAGCAGCGATCGGGACAGGGGGTTAACTAATGAAAAACTGTTTTTT. It codes for CASSDRDRGLTNEKLFF. The entire variable domain, with the rest obtained from reference TRBV9 and TRBJ1-4, is as follows: DSGVTQTPKHLITATGQRVTLRCSPRSGDLSVYWYQQSLDQGLQFLIQYYNGEERAKGNILERFSAQQFPDLHSELNLSSLELGDSALYFCASSDRDRGLTNEKLFFGSGTQLSVL.

The V gene is TRBV19, the J gene TRBJ1-6, with TRBD1 matching over 7 bases. Trimming at V came to 3 bases and at J to 6 bases, leaving 5 bases not matched to a gene. Looked up from germline, CDR1 is LNHDA and CDR2 is SQIVND (reference sequence). The CDR3 loop spans 15 amino acids. CDR3 sequence: CASSIRTGSNSPLHF. CDR3 bases: TGTGCCAGTAGTATCCGGACAGGCAGTAATTCACCCCTCCACTTT.

This clonotype was detected only a few times. The V gene is TRBV6-1, the J gene TRBJ1-3, with TRBD1 identical over 10 bases. The ends lost 6 bases at V and 7 bases at J; junction bases unmatched: 6. This CDR3 contains 14 residues. Germline V gives CDR1 MNHNS, CDR2 SASEGT. CDR3 sequence: CASRKVDRGNTIYF. The CDR3 region has the DNA TGTGCCAGCAGAAAAGTGGACAGGGGGAACACCATATATTTT.